The 5 T cell receptor beta chains presented below share a single source sample, sequenced in a study of graft-versus-host responses after intestinal transplantation. Which antigens these TCRs recognize remains unknown. The protocol was immunoSEQ multiplex PCR, while the TCRdb copy is restricted to in-frame clones and leaves out a portion. The data hold 80,000 to 100,000 clones, with 92% observed a single time. The specimen was unstimulated CD4+ T cells sorted from spleen or lymph node cells, collected before intestinal transplant. These receptors all come from a human donor who received an intestinal transplant.

The gene calls are TRBV6-6 and TRBJ2-5, with 9 bases that match TRBD2. V lost 2 bases and J lost 4; bases outside the gene matches: 2. Germline V gene data show CDR1 as MNHNY and CDR2 as SVGAGI (reference sequence). CDR3 length: 14 residues. CDR3 bases: TGTGCCAGCAGTTACGAACTAGCGGGAGAGACCCAGTACTTC. Encoded protein: CASSYELAGETQYF.

The chain is built from TRBV5-1 and TRBJ1-5, with 9 bases matching TRBD1. This CDR3 is built from 15 residues. Germline loops: CDR1 SGHRS, CDR2 YFSETQ. V lost 1 base to trimming and J lost 4 bases; unmatched junction nucleotides: 3. DNA of the CDR3: TGCGCCAGCAGCTTGCGGACAGGGGTGAATCAGCCCCAGCATTTT. It encodes CASSLRTGVNQPQHF. Drawing the rest from reference TRBV5-1 and TRBJ1-5, the complete variable domain is KAGVTQTPRYLIKTRGQQVTLSCSPISGHRSVSWYQQTPGQGLQFLFEYFSETQRNKGNFPGRFSGRQFSNSRSEMNVSTLELGDSALYLCASSLRTGVNQPQHFGDGTRLSIL.

This rearrangement joins TRBV28 to TRBJ1-2; D is unresolved. CDR3 length equals 15 residues. CDR1 is MDHEN and CDR2 is SYDVKM in the germline V gene. Deletions cut 5 bases from V and 3 bases from J, with 16 bases between. CDR3 sequence reads: CASSPTNLADYGYTF. CDR3 sequence (DNA): TGTGCCAGCAGTCCCACAAATCTAGCGGACTATGGCTACACCTTC.

J is TRBJ1-6 and V is TRBV9; D gene uncertain. Looked up from germline, CDR1 is SGDLS and CDR2 is YYNGEE. The CDR3 has 15 residues. V was pared by 0 bases and J by 0 bases, with 4 bases between. CDR3 loop: CASSVGSSYNSPLHF. CDR3 nucleotide sequence: TGTGCCAGCAGCGTAGGCAGCTCCTATAATTCACCCCTCCACTTT. The variable domain in full, with the rest retrieved from reference TRBV9 and TRBJ1-6, is DSGVTQTPKHLITATGQRVTLRCSPRSGDLSVYWYQQSLDQGLQFLIQYYNGEERAKGNILERFSAQQFPDLHSELNLSSLELGDSALYFCASSVGSSYNSPLHFGNGTRLTVT.

The genes are TRBV28 and TRBJ2-3; 12 bases map to TRBD2. The V gene end was trimmed by 3 bases and the J gene end by 3 bases; junction bases not matched to a gene: 7. The CDR3 runs 17 residues. Germline loops: CDR1 MDHEN, CDR2 SYDVKM. The CDR3 sequence: CASSFPRTSGTTDTQYF. The CDR3 DNA reads as TGTGCCAGCAGTTTCCCAAGGACTAGCGGGACGACAGATACGCAGTATTTT.